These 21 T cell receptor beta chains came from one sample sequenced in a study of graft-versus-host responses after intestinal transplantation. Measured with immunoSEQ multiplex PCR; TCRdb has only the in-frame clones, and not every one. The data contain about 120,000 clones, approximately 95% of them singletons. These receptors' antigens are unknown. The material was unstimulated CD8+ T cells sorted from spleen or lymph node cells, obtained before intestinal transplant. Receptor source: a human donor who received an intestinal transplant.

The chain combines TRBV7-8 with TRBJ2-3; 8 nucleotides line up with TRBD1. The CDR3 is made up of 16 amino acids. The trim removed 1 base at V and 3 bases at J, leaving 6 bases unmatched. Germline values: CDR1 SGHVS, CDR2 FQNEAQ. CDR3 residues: CASSLVQGAPTDTQYF. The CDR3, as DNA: TGTGCCAGCAGCTTAGTGCAGGGGGCGCCGACAGATACGCAGTATTTT.

CDR3 loop: CASGLGQIYEQYF. The CDR3 DNA reads TGTGCCAGCGGTTTGGGACAGATCTACGAGCAGTACTTC. J is TRBJ2-7 and V is TRBV6-5, with TRBD1 matching 7 bases. Germline CDR1 MNHEY, CDR2 SVGAGI. CDR3 length: 13 residues. V gave up 8 bases and J gave up 3 bases; unmatched junction bases: 7.

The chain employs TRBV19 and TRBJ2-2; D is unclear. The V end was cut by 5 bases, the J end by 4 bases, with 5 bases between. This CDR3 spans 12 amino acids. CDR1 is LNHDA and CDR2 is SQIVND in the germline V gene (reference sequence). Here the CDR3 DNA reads TGTGCCAGTAGTGAGTCCACCGGGGAGCTGTTTTTT. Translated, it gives CASSESTGELFF.

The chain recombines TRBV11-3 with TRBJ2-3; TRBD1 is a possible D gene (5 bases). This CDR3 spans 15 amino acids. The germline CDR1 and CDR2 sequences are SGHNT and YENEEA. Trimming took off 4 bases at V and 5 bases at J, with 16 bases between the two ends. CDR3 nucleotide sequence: TGTGCCAGCAGCTATAGGGGCATAAGTGGAGATACGCAGTATTTT. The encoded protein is CASSYRGISGDTQYF.

CDR3 sequence reads: CASSQLLGRTYNEQFF. In DNA form, the CDR3 reads TGCGCCAGCAGCCAGCTCCTGGGACGTACATACAATGAGCAGTTCTTC. The chain couples TRBV4-3 to TRBJ2-1; either TRBD1 or TRBD2 may supply D (5 bases each). The CDR3 contains 16 residues. Germline lookup yields CDR1 LGHNA and CDR2 YSLEER. V shed 3 bases and J shed 4 bases, with 16 bases lying between them.

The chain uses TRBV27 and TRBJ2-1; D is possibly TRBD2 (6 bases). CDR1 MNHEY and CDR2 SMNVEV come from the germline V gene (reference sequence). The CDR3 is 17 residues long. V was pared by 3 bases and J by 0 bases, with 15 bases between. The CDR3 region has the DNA TGTGCCAGCAGTTTGGGGACTTACCCGAGCTCCTACAATGAGCAGTTCTTC. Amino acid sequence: CASSLGTYPSSYNEQFF.

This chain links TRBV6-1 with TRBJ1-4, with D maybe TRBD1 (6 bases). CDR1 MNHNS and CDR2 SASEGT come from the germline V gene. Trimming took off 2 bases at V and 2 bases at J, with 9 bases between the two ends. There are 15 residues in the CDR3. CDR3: CASSEFGGTNEKLFF. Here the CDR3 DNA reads TGTGCCAGCAGTGAATTTGGGGGCACTAATGAAAAACTGTTTTTT.

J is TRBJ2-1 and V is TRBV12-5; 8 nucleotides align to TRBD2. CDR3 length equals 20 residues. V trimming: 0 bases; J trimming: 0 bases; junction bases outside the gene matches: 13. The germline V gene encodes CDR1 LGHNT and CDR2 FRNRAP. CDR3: CASGLVVAAGGPRSYNEQFF. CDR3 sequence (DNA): TGTGCTAGTGGTTTGGTAGTTGCGGCGGGAGGTCCCCGCTCCTACAATGAGCAGTTCTTC.

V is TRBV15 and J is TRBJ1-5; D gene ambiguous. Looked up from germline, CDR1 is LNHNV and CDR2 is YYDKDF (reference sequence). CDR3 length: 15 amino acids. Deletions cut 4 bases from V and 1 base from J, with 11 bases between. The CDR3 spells CATSTREGSNQPQHF. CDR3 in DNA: TGTGCCACCAGCACCCGAGAGGGAAGCAATCAGCCCCAGCATTTT.

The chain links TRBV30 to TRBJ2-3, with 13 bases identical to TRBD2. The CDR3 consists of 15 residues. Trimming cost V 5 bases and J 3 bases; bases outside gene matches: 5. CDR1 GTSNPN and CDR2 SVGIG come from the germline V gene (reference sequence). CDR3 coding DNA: TGTGCCTGGGCGTGGACTAGCGGGAGTACAGATACGCAGTATTTT. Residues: CAWAWTSGSTDTQYF.

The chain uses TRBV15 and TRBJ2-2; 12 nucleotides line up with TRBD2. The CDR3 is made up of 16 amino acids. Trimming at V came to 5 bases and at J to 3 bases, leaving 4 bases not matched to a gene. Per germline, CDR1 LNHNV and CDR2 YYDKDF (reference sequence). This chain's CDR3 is CATSGRLAGDTGELFF. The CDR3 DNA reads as TGTGCCACCAGCGGTCGACTAGCGGGAGACACCGGGGAGCTGTTTTTT.

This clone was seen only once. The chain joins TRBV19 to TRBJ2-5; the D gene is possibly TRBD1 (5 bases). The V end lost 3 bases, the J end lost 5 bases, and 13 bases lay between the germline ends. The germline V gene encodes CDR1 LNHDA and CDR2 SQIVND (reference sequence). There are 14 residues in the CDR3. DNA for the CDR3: TGTGCCAGTAGTATCGGTCAGGGTTTGGAGACCCAGTACTTC. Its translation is CASSIGQGLETQYF. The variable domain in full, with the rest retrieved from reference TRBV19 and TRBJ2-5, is DGGITQSPKYLFRKEGQNVTLSCEQNLNHDAMYWYRQDPGQGLRLIYYSQIVNDFQKGDIAEGYSVSREKKESFPLTVTSAQKNPTAFYLCASSIGQGLETQYFGPGTRLLVL.

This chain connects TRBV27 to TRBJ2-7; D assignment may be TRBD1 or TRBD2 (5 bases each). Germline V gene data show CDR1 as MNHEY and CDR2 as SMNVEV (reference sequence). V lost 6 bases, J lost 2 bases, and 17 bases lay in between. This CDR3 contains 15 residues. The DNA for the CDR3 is TGTGCCAGCAGACCCCATAGGGACCTTACCTACGAGCAGTACTTC. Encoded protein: CASRPHRDLTYEQYF.

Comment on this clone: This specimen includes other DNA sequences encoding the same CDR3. CDR3 region: CASSYGQTYEQYF. DNA for the CDR3: TGTGCCAGCAGTTACGGGCAGACCTACGAGCAGTACTTC. The chain employs TRBV6-5 and TRBJ2-7; D not resolved. This CDR3 contains 13 residues. CDR1 is MNHEY and CDR2 is SVGAGI in the germline V gene. Deletions cut 2 bases from V and 2 bases from J, with 7 bases between.

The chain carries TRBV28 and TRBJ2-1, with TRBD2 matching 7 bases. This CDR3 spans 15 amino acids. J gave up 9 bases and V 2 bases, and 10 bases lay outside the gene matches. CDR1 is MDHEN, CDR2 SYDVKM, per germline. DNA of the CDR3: TGTGCCAGCAGTTTAAGTGGCGGGAGTGCTGTTGAGCAGTTCTTC. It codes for CASSLSGGSAVEQFF.

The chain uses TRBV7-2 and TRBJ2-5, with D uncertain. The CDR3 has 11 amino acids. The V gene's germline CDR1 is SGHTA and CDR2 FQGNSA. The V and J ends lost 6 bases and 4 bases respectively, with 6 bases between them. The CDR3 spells CASRSRETQYF. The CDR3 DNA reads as TGTGCCAGCAGATCTCGAGAGACCCAGTACTTC.

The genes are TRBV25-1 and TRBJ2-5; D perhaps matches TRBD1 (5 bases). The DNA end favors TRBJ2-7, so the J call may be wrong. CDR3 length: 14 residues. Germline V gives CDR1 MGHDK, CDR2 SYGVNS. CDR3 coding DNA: TGTGCCAGCAGTGAATTGGGCAGGGCTTACGAGCAGTACTTC. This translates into CASSELGRAYEQYF.

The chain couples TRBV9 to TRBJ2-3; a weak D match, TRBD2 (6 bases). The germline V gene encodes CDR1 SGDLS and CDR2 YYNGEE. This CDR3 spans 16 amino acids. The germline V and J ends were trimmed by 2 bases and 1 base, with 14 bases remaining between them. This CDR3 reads CASSVRRDSGTDTQYF. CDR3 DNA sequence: TGTGCCAGCAGCGTCCGCCGGGACTCCGGCACAGATACGCAGTATTTT.

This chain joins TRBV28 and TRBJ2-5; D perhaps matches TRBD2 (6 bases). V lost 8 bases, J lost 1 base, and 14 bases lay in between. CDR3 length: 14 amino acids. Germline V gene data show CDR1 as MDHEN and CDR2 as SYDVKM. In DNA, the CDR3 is TGTGCCAGCTCCGGGACTGGGACCCAAGAGACCCAGTACTTC. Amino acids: CASSGTGTQETQYF.

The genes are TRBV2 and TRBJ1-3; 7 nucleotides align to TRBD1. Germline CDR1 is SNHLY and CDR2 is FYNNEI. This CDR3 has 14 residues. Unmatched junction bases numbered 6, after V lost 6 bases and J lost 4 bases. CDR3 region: CASSPTGLGNTIYF. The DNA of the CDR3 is TGTGCCAGCAGCCCGACAGGGCTAGGAAACACCATATATTTT.

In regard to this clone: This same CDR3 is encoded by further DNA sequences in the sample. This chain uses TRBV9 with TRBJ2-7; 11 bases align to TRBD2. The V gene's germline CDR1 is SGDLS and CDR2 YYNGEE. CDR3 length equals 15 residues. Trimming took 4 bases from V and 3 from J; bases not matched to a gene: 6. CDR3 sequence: CASSPEGTSGYEQYF. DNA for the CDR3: TGTGCCAGCAGCCCCGAGGGGACTAGCGGCTACGAGCAGTACTTC.